This record covers a single T cell receptor beta chain. The authors' processing: Amplification of reference gene primers was used by the study to estimate nucleated cell counts. The protocol was immunoSEQ multiplex PCR, while the TCRdb copy is restricted to in-frame clones and leaves out a portion. From that table come the V and J calls and clone size; the DNA was used to work out D and trimming. The sample records fewer than 75,000 clones, around 87% being singletons. There are 14 residues in the CDR3. Germline V gene sequence: CDR1 MDHEN, CDR2 SYDVKM. The V and J ends lost 7 bases and 3 bases, in that order; junction bases with no gene match: 7. These data come from a study of blood T cell repertoires in COVID-19. The overall study: Spain, Italy and the United States supplied samples that represented acute and convalescent COVID-19. PBMCs, B-cell-depleted T cells, or T cells provided the cDNA or gDNA that made up the material.

The sequenced material came from peripheral blood. This chain uses TRBV28 with TRBJ2-7, with 9 nucleotides matching TRBD1. This receptor was obtained from a man aged 45 to 65 with active COVID-19. CDR3 bases: TGTGCCAGCATCTTAGGACAGGGGTTCTACGAGCAGTACTTC. Its protein is CASILGQGFYEQYF. Supplemented by reference TRBV28 and TRBJ2-7, the full variable domain reads DVKVTQSSRYLVKRTGEKVFLECVQDMDHENMFWYRQDPGLGLRLIYFSYDVKMKEKGDIPEGYSVSREKKERFSLILESASTNQTSMYLCASILGQGFYEQYFGPGTRLTVT.